Below, 9 T cell receptor beta chains from the same sample are listed, as sequenced in a study of read filtering for tumor transcriptome and immune sequencing. This library used approximately 390 ng RNA and molecular barcoded adaptors spanning alpha/delta and beta/gamma chains. TCRdb recomputed calls from the reads with MiXCR, one row per CDR3 protein. The sample consists of about 22,000 distinct CDR3 sequences, roughly an eighth of them appearing once. Sequencing used a population of CD138-negative cells sorted from bone marrow. The receptors were gathered from a donor older than 35 with multiple myeloma.

This clonotype was counted ten times or more. This chain joins TRBV29-1 and TRBJ2-7; a possible D gene is TRBD1 (5 bases). Germline loops: CDR1 SQVTM, CDR2 ANQGSEA. V lost 4 bases to trimming and J lost 2 bases, with 9 bases between them. The CDR3 is 12 amino acids. CDR3 nucleotide sequence: TGCAGCGTTGGCGGCAGGGCCTACGAGCAGTACTTC. This gives the protein CSVGGRAYEQYF.

This clonotype was seen repeatedly, ten times or more. The chain is built from TRBV21-1 and TRBJ2-6; whether TRBD1, the table's D call, matches the DNA was not checked. TRBV21-1 is a listed pseudogene. This CDR3 has 19 residues. The CDR3 region has the DNA TGTGCCAGCAGCAAAGACGGGGGGGCCCCTTCCTCTGGGGCCAACGTCCTGACTTTC. This codes for CASSKDGGAPSSGANVLTF.

There are many counts of this clonotype. The rearrangement uses TRBV29-1 and TRBJ1-1; 10 bases map to TRBD1. The V segment lost 6 bases and the J segment 3 bases; nucleotides outside the gene matches: 4. CDR1 is SQVTM, CDR2 ANQGSEA, per germline. The CDR3 is 13 residues long. The CDR3: CSVRTGGDTEAFF. In DNA, the CDR3 is TGCAGCGTCCGGACAGGGGGGGACACTGAAGCTTTCTTT.

This clonotype showed up just a few times. The chain carries TRBV20-1 and TRBJ1-5, with 7 positions matching TRBD1. Per germline, CDR1 DFQATT and CDR2 SNEGSKA (reference sequence). The CDR3 loop spans 15 amino acids. The junction had 10 bases not matched to a gene; V was cut back by 5 bases and J by 3 bases. The DNA for the CDR3 is TGCAGTGCTCTTGGACAGGACCTCGACAATCAGCCCCAGCATTTT. Protein: CSALGQDLDNQPQHF.

This clonotype has a count of ten or more. The chain has TRBV27 and TRBJ2-2; D uncertain. The germline V and J ends were trimmed by 0 bases and 1 base, with 0 bases remaining between them. CDR1 MNHEY and CDR2 SMNVEV come from the germline V gene (reference sequence). This CDR3 spans 13 amino acids. The CDR3 region is CASSLSNTGELFF. The CDR3 coding sequence is TGTGCCAGCAGTTTATCGAACACCGGGGAGCTGTTTTTT.

This clonotype was recorded a few times. At one end, the junction sequence differs from germline, possibly due to a read error. CDR3 loop: CASSPGQGLAGYGQYF. The CDR3 bases are TGTGCCAGCAGCCCGGGACAGGGACTAGCGGGGTACGGGCAGTACTTC. The gene calls are TRBV3-1 and TRBJ2-7; 13 bases align to TRBD2. The CDR3 length is 16 residues. Looked up from germline, CDR1 is LGHDT and CDR2 is YNNKEL (reference sequence).

This clonotype was picked up many times. This chain links TRBV23-1 with TRBJ2-1, with D tentatively TRBD2 (5 bases). TRBV23-1 is an open reading frame, and its role is uncertain. V was clipped by 0 bases and J by 0 bases, with 12 bases between them. This CDR3 contains 17 residues. The CDR3 DNA reads as TGCGCCAGCAGTCAATCCGATAGCGTACTCTCCTACAATGAGCAGTTCTTC. Translated: CASSQSDSVLSYNEQFF.

This clonotype was counted ten times or more. The chain couples TRBV15 to TRBJ2-5, with D possibly matching TRBD1 (6 bases). The CDR3 runs to 16 residues. Trimming pared 7 bases from V and 4 bases from J, leaving 22 bases between. CDR1 and CDR2 (germline): LNHNV, YYDKDF (reference sequence). CDR3 bases: TGTGCCACCACCCTAGGGGGTGGGAGTTCGTCAGAGACCCAGTACTTC. Encoded protein: CATTLGGGSSSETQYF.

This clonotype came up many times. V is TRBV20-1 and J is TRBJ1-4; no definite D call. The V gene's germline CDR1 is DFQATT and CDR2 SNEGSKA (reference sequence). This CDR3 is 15 amino acids long. The V end lost 0 bases, the J end lost 4 bases, and 12 bases lay between the germline ends. The CDR3 sequence: CSARDEGKINEKLFF. The DNA for the CDR3 is TGCAGTGCTAGAGATGAGGGAAAGATTAATGAAAAACTGTTTTTT.